This section outlines one TCR beta chain sequence together with its context. The antigen is unknown. The data originate from a study of cytomegalovirus exposure and HLA in healthy donors. Trimming pared 0 bases from V and 10 bases from J, leaving 10 bases between. The CDR3 runs 13 residues. From germline, CDR1 is LNHDA and CDR2 SQIVND (reference sequence). Study conclusions and caveats: Reportedly, diagnosis of cytomegalovirus status by the classifier showed high specificity and sensitivity. A few chains tied to CMV proved CMV antigen-specific in vitro. TCR beta chain V- and J-gene trimming was linked, in a later analysis, to a missense variant in DCLRE1C.

Nominal health characterized the donors when sampled, though unrecorded immune exposures were likely. PCR employed 60 Vbeta and 13 Jbeta primers. Measured with immunoSEQ multiplex PCR; TCRdb has only the in-frame clones, and not every one. The sample comprises about 180,000 clones, 82% of which are singletons, and more than 1.5% rests with the top ten. Sequencing was performed on PBMCs. The origin of this receptor is a man in his forties in good health and CMV-seronegative. This rearrangement joins TRBV19 to TRBJ2-1; D not resolved. The CDR3 sequence: CASSIELPGEQFF. The CDR3 coding sequence is TGTGCCAGTAGTATAGAACTCCCCGGGGAGCAGTTCTTC.